This TCR beta chain was sequenced in a study of regulatory T cells in long-lasting Graves disease. Per germline, CDR1 MNHEY and CDR2 SMNVEV (reference sequence). V gave up 5 bases and J gave up 5 bases; unmatched junction bases: 7. There are 17 residues in the CDR3. General study results and limits: Sampling was limited to peripheral blood rather than thyroid tissue.

This clonotype was counted ten times or more. Its antigen is not known. Indicated time point: newly diagnosed GD, antithyroid drugs for less than 3 months. Generation of the TCR library employed RNA extracted from PBMCs. Both iRepertoire HTBI primers and Arm-PCR of CDR3 regions were used to build the TCR beta libraries. Using its own MiXCR run on the multiplex PCR reads, TCRdb lists one record per CDR3 protein. This table holds roughly 500,000 distinct CDR3 sequences, 14% found once. These data were also filed under a second study, of T cells in Graves' hyperthyroidism and ophthalmopathy. That publication notes: Over 18 months, lack of ophthalmopathy progression marked Graves' hyperthyroidism as stable.

The sequencing here drew on peripheral blood mononuclear cells (PBMCs), taken at new diagnosis, from a patient treated with antithyroid drugs. This clonotype originated in a woman in her forties or fifties with Graves disease. This chain uses TRBV27 with TRBJ2-1; 15 bases are shared with TRBD2. CDR3 nucleotides: TGTGCCAGCAGTATCCGGACTAGCGGGAGGGTACACAATGAGCAGTTCTTC. This sequence encodes CASSIRTSGRVHNEQFF.